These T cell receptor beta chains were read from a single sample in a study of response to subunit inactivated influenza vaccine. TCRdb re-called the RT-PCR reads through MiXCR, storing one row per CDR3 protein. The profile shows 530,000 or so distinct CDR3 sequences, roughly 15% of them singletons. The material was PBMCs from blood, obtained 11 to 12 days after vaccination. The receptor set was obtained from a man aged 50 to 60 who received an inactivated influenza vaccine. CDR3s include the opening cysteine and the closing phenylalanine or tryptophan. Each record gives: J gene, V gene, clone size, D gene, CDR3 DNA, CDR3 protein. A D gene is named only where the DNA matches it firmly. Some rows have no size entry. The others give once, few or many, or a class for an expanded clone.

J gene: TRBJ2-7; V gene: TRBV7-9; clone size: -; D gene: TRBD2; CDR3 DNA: TGTGCCAGCAGCTTACCCTATATAGCGGGAGTCGAAGAGCAGTACTTC; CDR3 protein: CASSLPYIAGVEEQYF
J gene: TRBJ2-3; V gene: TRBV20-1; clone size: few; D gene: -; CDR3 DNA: TGCAGTGCGAAAACCCACTACATTACGCAGTATTTT; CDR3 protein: CSAKTHYITQYF
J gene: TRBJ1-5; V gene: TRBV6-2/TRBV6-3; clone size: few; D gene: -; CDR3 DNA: TGTGCCAGCCGAAAAGGGTCCACAGGAAACAATCAGCCCCAGCATTTT; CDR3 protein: CASRKGSTGNNQPQHF
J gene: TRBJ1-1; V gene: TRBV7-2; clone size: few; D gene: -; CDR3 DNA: TGTGCCAGCGGACACCTGAACACTGAAGCTTTCTTT; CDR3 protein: CASGHLNTEAFF
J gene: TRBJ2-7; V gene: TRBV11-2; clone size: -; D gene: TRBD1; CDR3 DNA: TGTGCCAGCAGCCGAATAGAGACAGGGTATCACGAGCAGTACTTC; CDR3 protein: CASSRIETGYHEQYF
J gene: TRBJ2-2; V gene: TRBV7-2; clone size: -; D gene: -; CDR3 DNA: TGTGCCAGCAGCCCCGAATCTGGTCGGACCGGGGAGCTGTTTTTT; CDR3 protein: CASSPESGRTGELFF
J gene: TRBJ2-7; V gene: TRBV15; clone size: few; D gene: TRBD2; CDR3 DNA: TGTGCCACCAGCAGTACCGGGACTAGCGGGACTCCAGTCTACGAGCAGTACTTC; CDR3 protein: CATSSTGTSGTPVYEQYF
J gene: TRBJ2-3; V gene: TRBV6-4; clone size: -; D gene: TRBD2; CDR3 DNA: TGTGCCAGCAGTAGCGGGGCGAGCATAGATACGCAGTATTTT; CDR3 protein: CASSSGASIDTQYF
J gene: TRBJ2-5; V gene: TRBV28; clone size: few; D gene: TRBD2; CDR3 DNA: TGTGCCAGCAGTTTAATAGCGGGGGCCCAAGAGACCCAGTACTTC; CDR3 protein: CASSLIAGAQETQYF
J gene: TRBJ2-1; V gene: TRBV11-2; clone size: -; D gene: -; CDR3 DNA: TGTGCCAGCAGCTCACTTAGCTCCTACAATGAGCAGTTCTTC; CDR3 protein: CASSSLSSYNEQFF
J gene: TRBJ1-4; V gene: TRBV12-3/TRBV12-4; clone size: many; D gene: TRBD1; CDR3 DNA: TGTGCCAGCAGTCCCAACGACAGGGGGTATGAAAAACTGTTTTTT; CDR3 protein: CASSPNDRGYEKLFF
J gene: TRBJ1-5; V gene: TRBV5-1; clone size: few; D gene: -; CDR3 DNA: TGCGCCAGCAGCTTGGCCGGTACCAGCAATCAGCCCCAGCATTTT; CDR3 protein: CASSLAGTSNQPQHF
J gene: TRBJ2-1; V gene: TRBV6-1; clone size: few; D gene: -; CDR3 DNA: TGTGCCAGCAGTGATTGGGGGCGGAACCCCTACAATGAGCAGTTCTTC; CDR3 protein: CASSDWGRNPYNEQFF
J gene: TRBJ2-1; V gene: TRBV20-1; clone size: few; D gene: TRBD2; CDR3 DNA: TGCAGTGCTAAGGGACTAGTCCATGAGCAGTTCTTC; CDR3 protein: CSAKGLVHEQFF
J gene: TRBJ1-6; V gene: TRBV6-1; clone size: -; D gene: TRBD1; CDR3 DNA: TGTGCCAGCAGCCTCATCGACAGGGCTAATTCACCCCTCCACTTT; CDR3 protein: CASSLIDRANSPLHF
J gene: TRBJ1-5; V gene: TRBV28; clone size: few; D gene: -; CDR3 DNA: TGTGCCAGCAACCTCCCGACCCACCCTAGCAATCAGCCCCAGCATTTT; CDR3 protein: CASNLPTHPSNQPQHF
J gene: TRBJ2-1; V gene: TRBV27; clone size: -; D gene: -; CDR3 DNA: TGTGCCAGCAGTTGGTTCAATGAGCAGTTCTTC; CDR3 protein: CASSWFNEQFF
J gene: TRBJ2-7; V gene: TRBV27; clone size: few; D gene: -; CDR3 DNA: TGTGCCAGCAGTCCCGGTTGGGTACTCGGTTACGAGCAGTACTTC; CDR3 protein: CASSPGWVLGYEQYF
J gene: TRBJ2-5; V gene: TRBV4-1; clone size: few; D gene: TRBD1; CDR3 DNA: TGCGCCAGCAGCCAAGCCGGACAGGCAGAGACCCAGTACTTC; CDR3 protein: CASSQAGQAETQYF
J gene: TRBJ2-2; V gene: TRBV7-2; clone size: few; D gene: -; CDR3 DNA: TGTGCCAGCAGCTTACGGCAGGGCCTCAACACCGGGGAGCTGTTTTTT; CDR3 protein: CASSLRQGLNTGELFF
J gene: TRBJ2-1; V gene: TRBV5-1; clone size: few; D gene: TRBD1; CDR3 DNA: TGCGCCAGCAGCTTGGATACAGGGGGCTCCTACAATGAGCAGTTCTTC; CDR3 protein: CASSLDTGGSYNEQFF
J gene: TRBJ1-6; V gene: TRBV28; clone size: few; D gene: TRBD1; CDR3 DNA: TGTGCCGTCTGGACAGGAAGGTCCTATAATTCACCCCTCCACTTT; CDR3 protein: CAVWTGRSYNSPLHF
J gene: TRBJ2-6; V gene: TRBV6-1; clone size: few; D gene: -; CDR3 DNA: TGTGCCAGCACCTTGACGGGCCTGAGGGGGGCCAACGTCCTGACTTTC; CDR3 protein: CASTLTGLRGANVLTF
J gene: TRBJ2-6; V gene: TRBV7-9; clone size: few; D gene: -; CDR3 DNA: TGTGCCAGCAGCTTAGTGCGGGCTTCTGGGGCCAACGTCCTGACTTTC; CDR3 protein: CASSLVRASGANVLTF
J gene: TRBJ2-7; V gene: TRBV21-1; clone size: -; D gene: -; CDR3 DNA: TGTGCCAGCAGCAAGGTACAGTACTACGAGCAGTACTTC; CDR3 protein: CASSKVQYYEQYF
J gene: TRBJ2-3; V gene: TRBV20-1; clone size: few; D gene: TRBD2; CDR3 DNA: TGCAGTGCTCCCGGGACTAGCGGAGTTACTAGCACAGATACGCAGTATTTT; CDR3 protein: CSAPGTSGVTSTDTQYF
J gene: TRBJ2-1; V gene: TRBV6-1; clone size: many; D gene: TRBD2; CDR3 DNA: TGTGCCAGCAGTCCGACTAGCGGGAGTAGTGAGCAGTTCTTC; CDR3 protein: CASSPTSGSSEQFF
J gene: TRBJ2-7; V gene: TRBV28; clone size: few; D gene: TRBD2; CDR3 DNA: TGTGCCAGCAGGGCCGGGGGGGGAGTGACCTACGAGCAGTACTTC; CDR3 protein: CASRAGGGVTYEQYF
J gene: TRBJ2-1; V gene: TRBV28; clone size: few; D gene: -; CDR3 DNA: TGTGCCAGCAGTTTCCCTAGCGGAGGGGGGTATAGCAATGAGCAGTTCTTC; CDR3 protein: CASSFPSGGGYSNEQFF
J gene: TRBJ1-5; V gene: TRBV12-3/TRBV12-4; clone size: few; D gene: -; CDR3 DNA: TGTGCCAGCAGTTTGACCGGGAATAAGCCCCAGCATTTT; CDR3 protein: CASSLTGNKPQHF
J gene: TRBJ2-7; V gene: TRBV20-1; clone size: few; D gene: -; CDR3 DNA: TGCAGTGCTAGAGATCAGGACTTCTCCTACGAGCAGTACTTC; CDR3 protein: CSARDQDFSYEQYF
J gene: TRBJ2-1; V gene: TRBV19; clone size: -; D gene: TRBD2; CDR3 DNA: TGTGCCAGTACCCTAACGGGAGGGCGCAATGAGCAGTTCTTC; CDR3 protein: CASTLTGGRNEQFF
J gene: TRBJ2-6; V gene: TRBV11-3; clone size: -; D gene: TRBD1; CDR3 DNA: TGTGCCAGCAGTCCCGGGACAGGGGCCGGGGCCAACGTCCTGACTTTC; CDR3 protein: CASSPGTGAGANVLTF
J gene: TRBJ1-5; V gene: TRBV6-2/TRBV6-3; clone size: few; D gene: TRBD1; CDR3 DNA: TGTGCCAGCAGTTACACGGGACAGGCTTATCAGCCCCAGCATTTT; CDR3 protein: CASSYTGQAYQPQHF
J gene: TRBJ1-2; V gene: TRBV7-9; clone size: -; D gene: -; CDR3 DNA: TGTGCCAGCAGCTTAGAAGATGGCTACACCTTC; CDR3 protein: CASSLEDGYTF
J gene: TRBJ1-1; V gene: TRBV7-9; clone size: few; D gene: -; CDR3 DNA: TGTGCCAGCAGCTTTCTGAACAGCTACGTGGCTTTCTTT; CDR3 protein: CASSFLNSYVAFF
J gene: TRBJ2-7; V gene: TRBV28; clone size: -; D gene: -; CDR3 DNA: TGTGCCAGCAGTTCGGCTACCGGACGGGCCGTCGGGTACGAGCAGTACTTC; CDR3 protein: CASSSATGRAVGYEQYF
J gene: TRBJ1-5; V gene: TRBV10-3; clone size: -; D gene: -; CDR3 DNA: TGTGCCATCAGTGCGGGCAGGGTAGAGGGCAATCAGCCCCAGCATTTT; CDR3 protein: CAISAGRVEGNQPQHF
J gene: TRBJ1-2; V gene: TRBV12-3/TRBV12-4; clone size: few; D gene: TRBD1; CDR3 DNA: TGTGCCAGCAGTTTAGCCGGACAGGGTCTCAATGGCTACACCTTC; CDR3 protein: CASSLAGQGLNGYTF
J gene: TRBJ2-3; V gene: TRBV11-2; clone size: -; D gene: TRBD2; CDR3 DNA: TGTGCCAGCAGCTTAGTACGACTAGCGGGGGGTAGCACAGATACGCAGTATTTT; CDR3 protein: CASSLVRLAGGSTDTQYF
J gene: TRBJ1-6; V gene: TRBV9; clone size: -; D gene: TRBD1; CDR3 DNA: TGTGCCAGCAGAGGACAGGGCATCCTTTCACCCCTCCACTTT; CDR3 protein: CASRGQGILSPLHF
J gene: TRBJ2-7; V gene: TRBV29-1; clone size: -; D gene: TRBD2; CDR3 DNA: TGCAGCGCTAGCGGCAGCCTCGACGAGCAGTACTTC; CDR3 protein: CSASGSLDEQYF
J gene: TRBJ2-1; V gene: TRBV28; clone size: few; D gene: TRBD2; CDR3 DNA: TGTGCCAGCAGTCCTAGCGGGCTTAACAATGAGCAGTTCTTC; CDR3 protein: CASSPSGLNNEQFF
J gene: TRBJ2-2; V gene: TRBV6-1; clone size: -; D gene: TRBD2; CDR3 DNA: TGTGCCAGCAGTGGGACTAGCGGGAGGCTCACCGGGGAGCTGTTTTTT; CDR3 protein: CASSGTSGRLTGELFF
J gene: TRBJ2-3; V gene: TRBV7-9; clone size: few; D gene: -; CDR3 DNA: TGTGCCAGCAGCCTACTTACCAGCGGAGAATCAGATACGCAGTATTTT; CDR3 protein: CASSLLTSGESDTQYF
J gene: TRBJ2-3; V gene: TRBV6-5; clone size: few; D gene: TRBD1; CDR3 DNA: TGTGCCAGCAGTTTTATACCGGGACAGGGATTGGCAGATACGCAGTATTTT; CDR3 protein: CASSFIPGQGLADTQYF
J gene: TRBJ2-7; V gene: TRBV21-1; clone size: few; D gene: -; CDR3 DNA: TGTGCCAGCAGCAAAGGACCGGGACGCACCTACGAGCAGTACTTC; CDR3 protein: CASSKGPGRTYEQYF
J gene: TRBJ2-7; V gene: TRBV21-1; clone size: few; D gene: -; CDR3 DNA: TGTGCCAGCACCGGGGCCCTGGGTAGGTGCGAGCAGTACTTC; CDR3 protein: CASTGALGRCEQYF
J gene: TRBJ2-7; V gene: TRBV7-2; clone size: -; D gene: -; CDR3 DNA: TGTGCCAGCAGCACCGCGGGCGGGGGCTCCGAGCAGTACTTC; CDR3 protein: CASSTAGGGSEQYF
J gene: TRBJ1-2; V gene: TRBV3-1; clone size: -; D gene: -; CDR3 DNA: TGTGCCAGCAGCCAAGGCGGACAGATACCTTATGGCTACACCTTC; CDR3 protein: CASSQGGQIPYGYTF